The subject of this entry is one T cell receptor beta chain. Its specificity is unknown. The junction departs from germline at one end; a sequencing error may be responsible. Whole-study findings and limits: In terms of TCR gene usage, tumor memory CD4+ T cells clustered together with blood and lymph node memory CD4+ cells, as well as with lymph node naive CD4+ cells.

After constant-region reverse-primer amplification, full-length variable regions underwent semi-nested PCR with Nested Universal Primer A. Each CDR3 protein is one row after TCRdb ran MiXCR on the 5' RACE reads. The sample includes tens of thousands of distinct CDR3 sequences, 30% of them seen just once. Germline V gene data show CDR1 as MNHEY and CDR2 as SVGAGI. The CDR3 runs to 17 residues. This receptor was identified in a female donor with breast cancer. Sequenced sample: tumor-infiltrating naive CD4+ T cells sorted from the breast tumor. The subset is: naive CD4+ T cells, CD4+CD45RA+CD25-. This chain connects TRBV6-5 to TRBJ2-5, with a possible D match to TRBD1 (5 bases). Here the CDR3 reads CGSRPRKGQKREETQYF. The CDR3 bases are TGTGGCAGCAGACCCCGCAAGGGGCAGAAAAGAGAGGAGACCCAGTACTTC.